Listed below are T cell receptor beta chains from one sample, sequenced in a study of post-analysis software for immune sequencing data. TCRdb called the PCR reads again in MiXCR, with one record for every CDR3 protein. Here the sample spans fewer than 900,000 distinct CDR3 sequences, 46% being singletons. Sequencing was done on a sample of blood. These receptor sequences come from a girl aged 10 to 17 with multiple sclerosis. CDR3s include the opening cysteine and the closing phenylalanine or tryptophan. The D gene is left open where the match is weak. Clone size, where shown, is once, few, many, or a class for clones that have expanded.

V gene: TRBV12-3/TRBV12-4
D gene: -
clone size: -
J gene: TRBJ2-7
CDR3 DNA: TGTGCCAGCAGTTTAATTGGAGAGGGTACGAGCGAGCAGTACTTC
CDR3 protein: CASSLIGEGTSEQYF

V gene: TRBV5-1
D gene: -
clone size: -
J gene: TRBJ1-1
CDR3 DNA: TGCGCCAGCAGCTTGGTCAGCTTGAACACTGAAGCTTTCTTT
CDR3 protein: CASSLVSLNTEAFF

V gene: TRBV20-1
D gene: -
clone size: few
J gene: TRBJ2-7
CDR3 DNA: TGCAGTGCTAGAAACTACTACGAGCAGTACTTC
CDR3 protein: CSARNYYEQYF

V gene: TRBV7-9
D gene: -
clone size: -
J gene: TRBJ1-1
CDR3 DNA: TGTGCCAGCAGTCCACATCGGGCCAACACTGAAGCTTTCTTT
CDR3 protein: CASSPHRANTEAFF

V gene: TRBV25-1
D gene: -
clone size: -
J gene: TRBJ2-2
CDR3 DNA: TGTGCCAGCAGTGAAGTATGGGTCGGGGAGCTGTTTTTT
CDR3 protein: CASSEVWVGELFF

V gene: TRBV7-2
D gene: -
clone size: few
J gene: TRBJ2-7
CDR3 DNA: TGTGCCACCTCCCCAGGAGGGAGTTACTACGAGCAGTACTTC
CDR3 protein: CATSPGGSYYEQYF

V gene: TRBV7-6
D gene: TRBD2
clone size: few
J gene: TRBJ2-7
CDR3 DNA: TGTGCCAGCAGCTTAGGGGGACTAGCTGGTCTCTACGAGCAGTACTTC
CDR3 protein: CASSLGGLAGLYEQYF

V gene: TRBV5-1
D gene: -
clone size: once
J gene: TRBJ2-7
CDR3 DNA: TGCGCCAGCAGCTTGAGCGGGACAGGAAATACCTACGAGCAGTACTTC
CDR3 protein: CASSLSGTGNTYEQYF

V gene: TRBV10-2
D gene: -
clone size: -
J gene: TRBJ1-1
CDR3 DNA: TGCGCCAGCAGTGAGGCAGGGGTGAACACTGAAGCTTTCTTT
CDR3 protein: CASSEAGVNTEAFF

V gene: TRBV2
D gene: -
clone size: once
J gene: TRBJ2-3
CDR3 DNA: TGTGCCAGCAGCGACGGGACCGCGGCGTCAGATACGCAGTATTTT
CDR3 protein: CASSDGTAASDTQYF

V gene: TRBV20-1
D gene: -
clone size: few
J gene: TRBJ1-1
CDR3 DNA: TGCAGTGCCCCCGACAGCGTGAACACTGAGGCTTTCTTT
CDR3 protein: CSAPDSVNTEAFF

V gene: TRBV4-2
D gene: TRBD2
clone size: -
J gene: TRBJ2-1
CDR3 DNA: TGTGCCAGCAGCCAAGCTGCGGGAGACCCCTACAATGAGCAGTTCTTC
CDR3 protein: CASSQAAGDPYNEQFF

V gene: TRBV11-2
D gene: TRBD2
clone size: -
J gene: TRBJ2-5
CDR3 DNA: TGTGCCAGCAGCTTTCGACTAGCGGGAGTACAAGAGACCCAGTACTTC
CDR3 protein: CASSFRLAGVQETQYF

V gene: TRBV27
D gene: -
clone size: few
J gene: TRBJ2-7
CDR3 DNA: TGTGCCAGCATGGGGACGGGGCTGAGTGAGCAGTACTTC
CDR3 protein: CASMGTGLSEQYF

V gene: TRBV28
D gene: -
clone size: few
J gene: TRBJ2-1
CDR3 DNA: TGTGCCAGCAGCTTTGGGACAAGCTCCTACAATGAGCAGTTCTTC
CDR3 protein: CASSFGTSSYNEQFF

V gene: TRBV3-1
D gene: -
clone size: -
J gene: TRBJ1-2
CDR3 DNA: TGTGCCAGCAGCCAAGTATCCGTAGTACAGGGCTATGGCTACACCTTC
CDR3 protein: CASSQVSVVQGYGYTF

V gene: TRBV6-1
D gene: -
clone size: -
J gene: TRBJ2-3
CDR3 DNA: TGTGCCAGCAGTGACAGACCCGCGTCCCGCACAGATACGCAGTATTTT
CDR3 protein: CASSDRPASRTDTQYF

V gene: TRBV12-3/TRBV12-4
D gene: TRBD2
clone size: -
J gene: TRBJ2-4
CDR3 DNA: TGTGCCAGCAGTTCACTCGGGACTAGCGGGAGGGTTTACGAACAGTACTTC
CDR3 protein: CASSSLGTSGRVYEQYF

V gene: TRBV12-3/TRBV12-4
D gene: -
clone size: -
J gene: TRBJ1-1
CDR3 DNA: TGTGCCAGCAGTATACTGGGGGACACTGAAGCTTTCTTT
CDR3 protein: CASSILGDTEAFF

V gene: TRBV2
D gene: TRBD1
clone size: -
J gene: TRBJ2-5
CDR3 DNA: TGTGCCAGCAGTTTGGACAGGGGGCGCACAGAGACCCAGTACTTC
CDR3 protein: CASSLDRGRTETQYF